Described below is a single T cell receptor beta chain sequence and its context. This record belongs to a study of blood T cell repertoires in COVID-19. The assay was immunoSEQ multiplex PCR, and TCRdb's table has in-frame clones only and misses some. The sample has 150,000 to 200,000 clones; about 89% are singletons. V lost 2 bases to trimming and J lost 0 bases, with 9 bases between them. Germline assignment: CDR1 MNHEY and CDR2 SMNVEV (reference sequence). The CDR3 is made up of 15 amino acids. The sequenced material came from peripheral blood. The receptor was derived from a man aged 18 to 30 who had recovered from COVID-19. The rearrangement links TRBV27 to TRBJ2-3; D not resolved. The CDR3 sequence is CASSLILSSTDTQYF. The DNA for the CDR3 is TGTGCCAGCAGTTTAATTCTTTCTAGCACAGATACGCAGTATTTT.